Sequencing of this T cell receptor (beta chain) was carried out in a study of T cell responses to AZD1222 COVID-19 vaccine. About this clone itself: The germline gene is not matched at one end of the junction; a read error may be the cause.

Germline CDR1 reads SGHTA; CDR2 reads FQGNSA. The CDR3 extends over 16 amino acids. Generated by immunoSEQ multiplex PCR, the TCRdb table keeps only in-frame clones and is missing some. Of approximately 79,000 clones in the sample, over 70% were seen once. The TCR was taken from an adult in good health. Sequenced here: peripheral blood, sampled on day 0 of AZD1222 vaccination. The genes are TRBV7-2 and TRBJ2-3; weak D call: TRBD2 (7 bases). CDR3 in DNA: TGTGCCAGCAGCCTAGCGGAGGGGGTAGGCACAGATACGCAGTATTTT. Protein sequence: CASSLAEGVGTDTQYF.